The sequence of this T cell receptor beta chain was determined in a study of PD-1 blockade in classical Hodgkin lymphoma. Study-wide results and limits: Complete responders showed a baseline diversity that resembled the diversity of newly diagnosed patients.

Each patient experienced a relapse that followed autologous stem cell transplantation, and brentuximab vedotin exposure varied. The V end lost 4 bases, the J end lost 13 bases, and 17 bases lay between the germline ends. Germline values: CDR1 LNHDA, CDR2 SQIVND (reference sequence). The CDR3 is 13 residues long. This clone was seen only a few times. Its antigen is unidentified. Here immunoSEQ multiplex PCR was the method, and the copy in TCRdb shows in-frame clones only, minus some. The data hold 66,000 or so clones, with over 55% observed a single time. This TCR came from a human donor with classical Hodgkin lymphoma. Sequencing used peripheral blood mononuclear cells (PBMCs), obtained before the second cycle of nivolumab. The chain has TRBV19 and TRBJ2-1, with D possibly TRBD1 on 6 matching bases. The CDR3 loop is CASSNPPLGAQFF. For the CDR3, the DNA is TGTGCCAGTAGTAACCCCCCTTTGGGGGCCCAGTTCTTC.